This paragraph reports one T cell receptor (beta chain). The entry originates in a study of T cell clusters in autoimmune cytopenias. TRB was amplified by touch-down multiplex PCR, primer pools A and B combined. From its re-call of the multiplex PCR reads, TCRdb lists each CDR3 protein once, without DNA. The sample data list some 7,400 distinct CDR3 sequences. Germline assignment: CDR1 LNHDA and CDR2 SQIVND (reference sequence). The CDR3 has 14 residues. Tens of thousands of genome equivalents of blood DNA were amplified for TRB. These data also formed part of another study, on T cell repertoires in aging, cancer and after chemotherapy. That study adds: Repeat sampling of healthy donors over several months to years showed clear clonal overlap.

J is TRBJ1-2 and V is TRBV19; TCRdb returns TRBD1, unconfirmable since there is no DNA. Sample: peripheral blood. This clonotype was obtained from a human donor in good health. CDR3 in amino acids: CASSITGEVSGYTF.